This TCR beta chain appears in the sequencing data of a study of blood T cell repertoires in COVID-19. About the research overall: The United States, Italy and Spain were the sources of the acute and convalescent COVID-19 samples. Nucleic acid was either cDNA or gDNA, and it came from T cells, B-cell-depleted T cells, or PBMCs.

V dropped 4 bases and J dropped 5 bases, with 15 bases sitting between them. Germline assignment: CDR1 MRHNA and CDR2 SNTAGT. The CDR3 runs to 15 residues. In the original analysis: Researchers report that nucleated cell counts were estimated from reference gene primer amplification. This table comes from immunoSEQ multiplex PCR, and its TCRdb copy is limited to in-frame clones, with some not included. That table gives V, J and clone size, and the DNA gave D and trimming. The top ten hold approximately 4.5% of the sample, which has some 89,000 clones, roughly 80% seen once. This sequence was found in a man aged 60-69 years with acute or convalescent COVID-19. The chain recombines TRBV6-4 with TRBJ2-1; D might be TRBD1 (5 bases). Source material: peripheral blood. The CDR3 DNA reads TGTGCCAGCAGTGTCCAGGGTGGTGGAAACAATGAGCAGTTCTTC. Translation: CASSVQGGGNNEQFF.